A selection of T cell receptor beta chains follows, all from one sample in a study of beta chain features in type 1 diabetes. Generated by immunoSEQ multiplex PCR, the TCRdb table keeps only in-frame clones and is missing some. The repertoire holds a few hundred thousand clones, with around 13% as singletons. Sample: naive CD4+ T cells from blood. The origin of the receptors is a man aged 30-40 years in good health. CDR3s include the opening cysteine and the closing phenylalanine or tryptophan. A D gene is named only where the DNA matches it firmly. Some rows mark clone size as missing; the rest say once, few, many or name a class of expanded clone.

D gene,V gene,clone size,J gene,CDR3 DNA,CDR3 protein
TRBD1,TRBV7-6,few,TRBJ2-3,TGTGCCAGCAGCCGGGACAGAGGAACGGATACGCAGTATTTT,CASSRDRGTDTQYF
NA,TRBV20-1,few,TRBJ1-1,TGCAGTGCTAGATCTAAGACTGAAGCTTTCTTT,CSARSKTEAFF
NA,TRBV4-1,NA,TRBJ2-3,TGCGCCAGCAGCCAAGGATCCGTACGGGCAGATACGCAGTATTTT,CASSQGSVRADTQYF
NA,TRBV4-3,NA,TRBJ1-2,TGCGCCAGCAGCCGCGACCCCGGGTCCAACTATGGCTACACCTTC,CASSRDPGSNYGYTF
NA,TRBV7-2,NA,TRBJ2-7,TGTGCCAGCAGCCCAGAGACAGTTCCCTACGAGCAGTACTTC,CASSPETVPYEQYF
NA,TRBV30,NA,TRBJ2-1,TGTGCCTGGCGCCCCTCGGGGCCCTACAATGAGCAGTTCTTC,CAWRPSGPYNEQFF
TRBD1,TRBV7-9,NA,TRBJ2-3,TGTGTCCCGGACAGGGCTGAAGATACGCAGTATTTT,CVPDRAEDTQYF
NA,TRBV20-1,few,TRBJ2-2,TGCAGTGCTAGACTGACCGGGGAGCTGTTTTTT,CSARLTGELFF
NA,TRBV7-2,few,TRBJ1-1,TGTGCCAGCAGGGCGCAGGGGAACACTGAAGCTTTCTTT,CASRAQGNTEAFF
TRBD1,TRBV7-9,few,TRBJ2-1,TGTGCCAGCAGCCCGGGACAGGGAATAAATGAGCAGTTCTTC,CASSPGQGINEQFF
NA,TRBV25-1,few,TRBJ2-6,TGTGCCAGCAGTGCCTTGGGGGACTCTGGGGCCAACGTCCTGACTTTC,CASSALGDSGANVLTF
NA,TRBV11-3,NA,TRBJ2-3,TGTGCCAGCAGCTCCTCACAGGGAGTTGCGGATACGCAGTATTTT,CASSSSQGVADTQYF
TRBD1,TRBV14,NA,TRBJ1-2,TGTGCCAGCAGCCACACAGGGGGAGCTAACTATGGCTACACCTTC,CASSHTGGANYGYTF
NA,TRBV21-1,few,TRBJ2-6,TGTGCCAGCAGCCTGAAAAGGGCCTGCTCCGCGAGGCCGGCCTCTGGGGCCAACGTCCTGACTTTC,CASSLKRACSARPASGANVLTF
TRBD1,TRBV29-1,NA,TRBJ1-2,TGCAGCGTTATACAGGGGATCTATGGCTACACCTTC,CSVIQGIYGYTF
NA,TRBV19,few,TRBJ2-3,TGTGCCAGCCTACAGGGTAACACAGATACGCAGTATTTT,CASLQGNTDTQYF
NA,TRBV30,NA,TRBJ2-6,TGTGCCTGGAGTGGACGATCCACTGGGGCCAACGTCCTGACTTTC,CAWSGRSTGANVLTF
NA,TRBV20-1,NA,TRBJ2-5,TGCAGTGCTAGAGAAGTACAGACCCAGTACTTC,CSAREVQTQYF
TRBD1,TRBV10-3,NA,TRBJ2-1,TGTGCCATCAGTGCCGACAGGGACAATGAGCAGTTCTTC,CAISADRDNEQFF
TRBD2,TRBV7-8,NA,TRBJ2-2,TGTGCCAGCTCACGGGCGGGAGCCGGGGAGCTGTTTTTT,CASSRAGAGELFF
NA,TRBV7-2,NA,TRBJ1-1,TGTGCCAGCAGCTTAGTTTTGGGAGAATTTGAAGCTTTCTTT,CASSLVLGEFEAFF
NA,TRBV7-2,NA,TRBJ1-2,TGTGCCAGCAGCGCTGCTTGGGGCAGGGAGGAGCATGGCTACACCTTC,CASSAAWGREEHGYTF
NA,TRBV7-9,NA,TRBJ2-7,TGTGCCAGCAGCTCGACTCAGTACGAGCAGTACTTC,CASSSTQYEQYF
NA,TRBV10-3,few,TRBJ1-2,TGTGCCATCAGTGTCTCCCAGCCTAACTATGGCTACACCTTC,CAISVSQPNYGYTF
NA,TRBV27,NA,TRBJ2-3,TGTGCCAGCAGTTTGGGTAGTCTGTTTACGCAGTATTTT,CASSLGSLFTQYF
NA,TRBV19,NA,TRBJ1-1,TGTGCCAGTAGTGGGGTTCTGAACACTGAAGCTTTCTTT,CASSGVLNTEAFF
NA,TRBV30,NA,TRBJ1-1,TGTGCCTGGACGGTGAGGGTGAACACTGAAGCTTTCTTT,CAWTVRVNTEAFF
TRBD1,TRBV27,NA,TRBJ2-5,TGTGCCAGCAGCTCCTACAGGGGGCAAGAGACCCAGTACTTC,CASSSYRGQETQYF
NA,TRBV7-2,NA,TRBJ2-1,TGTGCCAGCAGCTTGATGGGAGACAGCTCCTACAATGAGCAGTTCTTC,CASSLMGDSSYNEQFF
TRBD2,TRBV12-5,NA,TRBJ2-7,TGTGCTAGTGGCGCCGGGACTAGCGGGGGTAGCGAGCAGTACTTC,CASGAGTSGGSEQYF
NA,TRBV7-2,NA,TRBJ2-3,TGTGCCAGCAGCTTAGGGGCGGGGACTAGCACAGATACGCAGTATTTT,CASSLGAGTSTDTQYF
NA,TRBV10-3,few,TRBJ2-3,TGTGCCATCAGTGAGTCTATGACCCAGGTGGGAGATACGCAGTATTTT,CAISESMTQVGDTQYF
NA,TRBV5-1,once,TRBJ1-2,TGCGCCAGCAGCTTGGTAGGGGAAGCTAACTATGGCTACACCTTC,CASSLVGEANYGYTF
NA,TRBV6-5,NA,TRBJ2-1,TGTGCCAGCAGTTACAGGCCCACCTCCTACAATGAGCAGTTCTTC,CASSYRPTSYNEQFF
TRBD2,TRBV25-1,few,TRBJ2-1,TGTGCCAGCAGTGAATGGAGCGGGAGGGCCAAAGATGAGCAGTTCTTC,CASSEWSGRAKDEQFF
NA,TRBV7-2,NA,TRBJ1-4,TGTGCCAGCAGCCCAAGGGACACCTATGAAAAACTGTTTTTT,CASSPRDTYEKLFF
NA,TRBV5-1,NA,TRBJ2-3,TGCGCCAGCAGCTTAGGGGACCAAAGCACAGATACGCAGTATTTT,CASSLGDQSTDTQYF
NA,TRBV11-2,NA,TRBJ2-3,TGTGCCAGCAGCTTCTCGGGAGTCCCCATCCATACGCAGTATTTT,CASSFSGVPIHTQYF
NA,TRBV21-1,many,TRBJ2-3,TGTGCCACCCGTGGGGGGAAAAGCACAGATACGCAGTATTTT,CATRGGKSTDTQYF
NA,TRBV7-2,few,TRBJ2-7,TGTGCCAGCAGCGCACAGGGGGGGACCTCCTACGAGCAGTACTTC,CASSAQGGTSYEQYF
NA,TRBV10-3,NA,TRBJ2-2,TGTGCCATCAGGCCCGGGACTGAAAACACCGGGGAGCTGTTTTTT,CAIRPGTENTGELFF
NA,TRBV7-3,NA,TRBJ2-3,TGTGCCAGCAGCCTAACAGGAGTCGATACGCAGTATTTT,CASSLTGVDTQYF
NA,TRBV4-1,NA,TRBJ2-2,TGCGCCAGCAGATTCTGGACTGTAGGCAACACCGGGGAGCTGTTTTTT,CASRFWTVGNTGELFF
NA,TRBV30,NA,TRBJ1-2,TGTGCCTCCGTTGTGGGGGGCTACACCTTC,CASVVGGYTF
NA,TRBV11-2,once,TRBJ2-4,TGTGCCAGCAACCACAGGGTGGGGATTCAGTACTTC,CASNHRVGIQYF
NA,TRBV11-2,NA,TRBJ2-1,TGTGCCAGCAGCCTCGGGTGGGGTGAGCAGTTCTTC,CASSLGWGEQFF
NA,TRBV7-2,few,TRBJ1-1,TGTGCCAGCAGCTTAAGCAGAGCCGTGAACACTGAAGCTTTCTTT,CASSLSRAVNTEAFF
TRBD2,TRBV5-1,once,TRBJ2-3,TGCGCCAGCAGCTTATGGTCTACGGGACTAGCGGGTCAAAGGGGGGCAGATACGCAGTATTTT,CASSLWSTGLAGQRGADTQYF
NA,TRBV28,few,TRBJ2-3,TGTGCCAGCAGCTCGGACTATACCACAGATACGCAGTATTTT,CASSSDYTTDTQYF
NA,TRBV25-1,many,TRBJ2-7,TGTGCCAGCAGTGACTTGATCTACGAGCAGTACTTC,CASSDLIYEQYF
NA,TRBV5-1,few,TRBJ2-7,TGCGCCAGCAGCATCGGTCACTCCTACGAGCAGTACTTC,CASSIGHSYEQYF
TRBD1,TRBV9,NA,TRBJ2-3,TGTGCCAGCAGCGCATTACAGGGGATCACAGATACGCAGTATTTT,CASSALQGITDTQYF
TRBD1,TRBV5-4,NA,TRBJ2-5,TGTGCCAGCAGCACAGGGGGCCAAGAGACCCAGTACTTC,CASSTGGQETQYF
NA,TRBV7-2,few,TRBJ2-5,TGTGCCAGCAGCTCGGGGGGCAACACGGGAGCGACCCAGTACTTC,CASSSGGNTGATQYF